This T cell receptor beta chain came from a study of early T cells in non-severe SARS-CoV-2 infection. Findings and caveats of the study: Reliance on VDJdb matching favored anti-spike CD8 responses; private and CD4 specificities were missed.

This clonotype has just a few counts. The antigen is unknown. Unique molecular identifiers (one per individual cDNA molecule) were attached. Via MiXCR, TCRdb re-called the 5' RACE reads, giving one row per CDR3 protein. This table holds about 55,000 distinct CDR3 sequences, approximately 8.4% found once. With 5 bases clipped from V and 10 bases from J, the junction kept 11 bases outside the gene matches. The length of the CDR3 is 15 residues. CDR1 and CDR2 from the germline V gene are MNHNY and SVGAGI (reference sequence). The specimen sequenced was whole blood. This chain uses TRBV6-6 with TRBJ1-6; TRBD1 matches 7 bases. The clonotype was recovered from an adult who was a healthcare worker with PCR-confirmed SARS-CoV-2 infection or an uninfected control (not recorded which). CDR3 residues: CASSTQQGLYSPLHF. The CDR3 DNA is TGTGCCAGCAGTACCCAACAGGGGTTGTACTCACCCCTCCACTTT.